This T cell receptor (beta chain) was profiled in a study of T cells after yellow fever vaccination. Background on the study: SMART-Seq v4 Ultra Low Input prepared libraries from low-cell fractions.

The study, taken as a whole, reports: Most clones from primary vaccination resurfaced after the booster (around 95% CD4, 75% to 90% CD8). The secondary T-cell response peaked on day 5, not day 15, but was weaker.

Trimming took 2 bases from V and 6 from J, leaving 6 bases between them. CDR1 and CDR2 (germline): SGHNT, YYREEE (reference sequence). The CDR3 runs to 11 residues. Concerning this clonotype: What it binds is unknown.

TCRdb re-derived calls from the 5' RACE reads in MiXCR, one entry per CDR3 protein. The sample contains around 330,000 distinct CDR3 sequences, less than 4.5% of which appear only once. Sequencing used PBMCs, obtained on the day of the yellow fever booster vaccination. This receptor was identified in a man between 18 and 35 years old who received the YFV17D yellow fever vaccine. V is TRBV5-4 and J is TRBJ2-7, with no clear D. The CDR3 protein is CASSFRAEQYF. CDR3 DNA sequence: TGTGCCAGCAGCTTTCGGGCCGAGCAGTACTTC.